The 24 T cell receptor beta chains presented below share a single source sample, sequenced in a study of Graves' ophthalmopathy and Graves' hyperthyroidism. Amplification of the TCR beta CDR3 regions used RNA transcripts (as template). The first round was an RT-PCR with HTBI primers, and the second round was a multiplex PCR. TCRdb redid the calling of the multiplex PCR reads with MiXCR, one entry per CDR3 protein. Of approximately 210,000 distinct CDR3 sequences listed, around a fifth are singletons. Material: peripheral blood. Every receptor here comes from a woman in her forties or fifties with Graves' ophthalmopathy.

Only a few counts were recorded for this clonotype. The rearrangement uses TRBV5-1 and TRBJ2-7, with D possibly TRBD1 on 5 matching bases. V was cut by 2 bases and J by 1 base, with 10 bases left in between. CDR1 and CDR2 (germline): SGHRS, YFSETQ. The CDR3 consists of 14 residues. In nucleotides, the CDR3 is TGCGCCAGCAGCTTTGGGGCAACATCCTACGAGCAGTACTTC. Translated, it gives CASSFGATSYEQYF.

This clonotype was seen at least ten times. The J gene is TRBJ2-5, the V gene TRBV4-1, with TRBD2 identical over 7 bases. Trimming took 8 bases from V and 3 from J; bases not matched to a gene: 12. This CDR3 comprises 15 residues. CDR1 and CDR2 (germline): MGHRA, YSYEKL. The CDR3 region is CASAGNGLGEETQYF. In nucleotides, the CDR3 is TGCGCCAGCGCAGGGAACGGACTAGGGGAAGAGACCCAGTACTTC.

This clonotype has ten or more counts. The V and J genes are TRBV28 and TRBJ1-2, with 9 bases lining up with TRBD1. J lost 9 bases, V lost 6 bases, and 11 bases had no gene match. CDR1 and CDR2 from the germline V gene are MDHEN and SYDVKM. This CDR3 region has 14 residues. In DNA, the CDR3 is TGTGCCAGCAGCGTCCCCGGGACAGGGCTGAGCTACACCTTC. It specifies CASSVPGTGLSYTF.

V usage is TRBV27 and J usage is TRBJ1-5, with a weak D call TRBD1 (5 bases). Trimming stripped 6 bases from V and 4 bases from J, with 10 bases between. The CDR3 loop spans 13 amino acids. Germline V gene sequence: CDR1 MNHEY, CDR2 SMNVEV (reference sequence). The CDR3 coding sequence is TGTGCCAGCAGGCAGGGTGGTAATCAGCCCCAGCATTTT. Protein sequence: CASRQGGNQPQHF.

This clonotype was recorded many times. V usage is TRBV28 and J usage is TRBJ2-5; TRBD1 might be the D (5 bases). The CDR3 has 15 amino acids. V lost 3 bases, J lost 2 bases, and 13 bases lay in between. CDR1 and CDR2 from the germline V gene are MDHEN and SYDVKM. CDR3 in DNA: TGTGCCAGCAGTTTTACTGGACACCAACAAGAGACCCAGTACTTC. Amino acids: CASSFTGHQQETQYF.

The rearrangement joins TRBV6-1 to TRBJ1-1, with D hard to call. CDR3 size: 14 residues. Germline values: CDR1 MNHNS, CDR2 SASEGT. V lost 5 bases, J lost 11 bases, and 21 bases lay in between. This CDR3 is CASSRDGGGKGAFF. The CDR3 nucleotides read TGTGCCAGCAGTCGAGACGGCGGTGGAAAAGGGGCTTTCTTT.

V usage is TRBV7-3 and J usage is TRBJ1-1; D call uncertain. The germline CDR1 and CDR2 sequences are SGHTA and FQGTGA. Trimming removed 3 bases from V and 4 bases from J, with 9 bases in between. The CDR3 length is 13 residues. The chain's CDR3 is CASSFERGTEAFF. Here the CDR3 DNA reads TGTGCCAGCAGCTTCGAAAGAGGCACTGAAGCTTTCTTT.

This clonotype was detected ten times or more. The rearrangement uses TRBV24-1 and TRBJ1-5, with D unresolved. V was clipped by 5 bases and J by 3 bases, with 10 bases between them. The CDR3 runs 14 residues. Germline lookup yields CDR1 KGHDR and CDR2 SFDVKD. The CDR3 nucleotides are TGTGCCACCAGTGGAGCAGGTGTCAATCAGCCCCAGCATTTT. Its protein is CATSGAGVNQPQHF.

The chain links TRBV2 to TRBJ2-7; 9 bases match TRBD1. The V segment lost 6 bases and the J segment 2 bases; nucleotides outside the gene matches: 8. Germline lookup yields CDR1 SNHLY and CDR2 FYNNEI. The CDR3 consists of 15 residues. CDR3: CASSAPGTGTYEQYF. The CDR3 region has the DNA TGTGCCAGCAGCGCACCCGGGACAGGGACCTACGAGCAGTACTTC.

The sample holds many counts of this clonotype. This rearrangement joins TRBV6-2 or TRBV6-3 to TRBJ2-2, with 10 positions matching TRBD1. The CDR3 is made up of 16 amino acids. The V gene end was trimmed by 6 bases and the J gene end by 3 bases; junction bases not matched to a gene: 7. Germline assignment: CDR1 MNHEY and CDR2 SVGEGT. CDR3 protein: CASSTGTGAYTGELFF. The CDR3 DNA reads as TGTGCCAGCAGCACCGGGACAGGGGCGTACACCGGGGAGCTGTTTTTT.

This clonotype showed up many times. The chain couples TRBV2 to TRBJ2-4; 15 nucleotides align to TRBD2. V lost 6 bases, J lost 6 bases, and 3 bases stayed unmatched. Germline-derived CDR1 and CDR2 are SNHLY and FYNNEI. The CDR3 covers 15 residues. CDR3 sequence: CASRGLAGGVNIQYF. CDR3 sequence (DNA): TGTGCCAGCAGGGGACTAGCGGGAGGTGTAAACATTCAGTACTTC.

The rearrangement links TRBV12-3 or TRBV12-4 to TRBJ1-2; TRBD1 agrees at 8 bases. The CDR3 has 15 residues. V trimming: 6 bases; J trimming: 0 bases; junction bases outside the gene matches: 6. As DNA, the CDR3 is TGTGCCAGCAGCATGCCGGGACAGGCTAACTATGGCTACACCTTC. It yields the protein CASSMPGQANYGYTF.

The rearrangement joins TRBV3-1 to TRBJ1-3; D is unclear. In germline, CDR1 is LGHDT, CDR2 YNNKEL (reference sequence). Trimming stripped 3 bases from V and 0 bases from J, with 6 bases between. There are 14 residues in the CDR3. CDR3 in amino acids: CASSHAGSGNTIYF. The CDR3, as DNA: TGTGCCAGCAGCCACGCCGGCTCTGGAAACACCATATATTTT.

The sample holds many counts of this clonotype. The chain is built from TRBV6-1 and TRBJ2-6; the D is unclear. Germline V gene lookup returns CDR1 MNHNS and CDR2 SASEGT. The ends were cut back, 7 bases at V and 0 bases at J, with 4 bases in the middle. CDR3 size: 13 residues. The CDR3 region has the DNA TGTGCCAGCAAGAGCTCTGGGGCCAACGTCCTGACTTTC. Translation gives CASKSSGANVLTF.

This clonotype was seen repeatedly, ten times or more. V gene TRBV6-5 combines with J gene TRBJ2-2; maybe TRBD2 (6 bases). Trimming left V 2 bases short and J 7 bases short, with 20 bases between. Germline CDR1 is MNHEY and CDR2 is SVGAGI. The CDR3 is 17 residues long. The CDR3 sequence is CASSYALPWEEDGELFF. CDR3 in DNA: TGTGCCAGCAGTTACGCCCTCCCCTGGGAGGAAGACGGGGAGCTGTTTTTT.

The chain couples TRBV24-1 to TRBJ1-2, with D unresolved. The CDR3 loop spans 12 amino acids. The V and J ends lost 9 bases and 2 bases respectively, with 9 bases between them. Looked up from germline, CDR1 is KGHDR and CDR2 is SFDVKD. The CDR3 DNA sequence: TGTGCCACCTCCCGTCAGAACTATGGCTACACCTTC. This sequence encodes CATSRQNYGYTF.

The rearrangement joins TRBV5-1 to TRBJ1-1; TRBD1 matches 12 bases. The CDR3 runs to 14 residues. Germline CDR1 reads SGHRS; CDR2 reads YFSETQ. Trimming took 5 bases from V and 6 from J; bases not matched to a gene: 5. The CDR3 sequence: CASRTGQGASEAFF. DNA for the CDR3: TGCGCCAGCAGAACGGGACAGGGGGCTTCTGAAGCTTTCTTT. Full variable domain (remainder filled in from reference TRBV5-1 and TRBJ1-1): KAGVTQTPRYLIKTRGQQVTLSCSPISGHRSVSWYQQTPGQGLQFLFEYFSETQRNKGNFPGRFSGRQFSNSRSEMNVSTLELGDSALYLCASRTGQGASEAFFGQGTRLTVV.

The rearrangement links TRBV6-1 to TRBJ1-5; D not resolved. Trimming took off 3 bases at V and 3 bases at J, with 9 bases between the two ends. The germline gives CDR1 MNHNS, CDR2 SASEGT. The CDR3 totals 14 residues. The CDR3 here is CASSDPGPNQPQHF. In DNA form, the CDR3 reads TGTGCCAGCAGTGACCCGGGTCCCAATCAGCCCCAGCATTTT.

In its sample, this clonotype was seen many times. The chain is built from TRBV6-1 and TRBJ1-2, with D possibly matching TRBD1 (6 bases). Germline V gene data show CDR1 as MNHNS and CDR2 as SASEGT. V was clipped by 3 bases and J by 8 bases, with 13 bases between them. The CDR3 is 13 residues long. CDR3 protein: CASSESYREGYTF. The DNA of the CDR3 is TGTGCCAGCAGTGAGTCGTACAGGGAGGGCTACACCTTC.

For this clonotype: A much larger clone differs from this one at a single base, so this may be a read error. This chain links TRBV20-1 with TRBJ2-4, with D perhaps matching TRBD2 (5 bases). V lost 4 bases, J lost 6 bases, and 19 bases lay in between. Germline CDR1 DFQATT, CDR2 SNEGSKA (reference sequence). The CDR3 has 15 amino acids. CDR3: CSATHSAKVSNIQYF. Written as DNA, the CDR3 is TGCAGTGCTACCCATAGCGCGAAGGTGTCAAACATTCAGTACTTC.

This clonotype appeared many times. The J gene is TRBJ1-6, the V gene TRBV19; D is possibly TRBD1 (6 bases). There are 17 residues in the CDR3. V was trimmed by 4 bases and J by 8 bases, leaving 21 bases between them. Germline V gene lookup returns CDR1 LNHDA and CDR2 SQIVND (reference sequence). The CDR3 region is CASSTYPPGQADSPLHF. The CDR3 DNA reads as TGTGCCAGTAGTACCTACCCCCCGGGACAAGCTGATTCACCCCTCCACTTT.

The chain links TRBV28 to TRBJ1-6, with D hard to call. The CDR3 has 13 residues. The germline V gene has CDR1 MDHEN and CDR2 SYDVKM. V was pared by 5 bases and J by 9 bases, with 11 bases between. The CDR3 sequence is CASSDQRFSPLHF. Here the CDR3 DNA reads TGTGCCAGCAGTGATCAAAGGTTTTCACCCCTCCACTTT.

This clonotype has a count of ten or more. The chain combines TRBV20-1 with TRBJ1-1, with D possibly matching TRBD1 (6 bases). Germline CDR1 reads DFQATT; CDR2 reads SNEGSKA (reference sequence). The germline V and J ends were trimmed by 4 bases and 8 bases, with 11 bases remaining between them. This CDR3 comprises 11 residues. The CDR3 DNA follows: TGCAGTGCTAACTCCAGGGGAGAAGCTTTCTTT. The encoded protein is CSANSRGEAFF.

This clonotype has only a few counts. The chain recombines TRBV7-9 with TRBJ1-5; possible D gene TRBD1, 5 bases. The CDR3 is 14 amino acids. Trimming stripped 5 bases from V and 7 bases from J, with 15 bases between. CDR1 is SEHNR and CDR2 is FQNEAQ in the germline V gene (reference sequence). CDR3 sequence reads: CASSPGGSWQPQHF. The DNA of the CDR3 is TGTGCCAGCAGCCCCGGGGGGAGCTGGCAGCCCCAGCATTTT.